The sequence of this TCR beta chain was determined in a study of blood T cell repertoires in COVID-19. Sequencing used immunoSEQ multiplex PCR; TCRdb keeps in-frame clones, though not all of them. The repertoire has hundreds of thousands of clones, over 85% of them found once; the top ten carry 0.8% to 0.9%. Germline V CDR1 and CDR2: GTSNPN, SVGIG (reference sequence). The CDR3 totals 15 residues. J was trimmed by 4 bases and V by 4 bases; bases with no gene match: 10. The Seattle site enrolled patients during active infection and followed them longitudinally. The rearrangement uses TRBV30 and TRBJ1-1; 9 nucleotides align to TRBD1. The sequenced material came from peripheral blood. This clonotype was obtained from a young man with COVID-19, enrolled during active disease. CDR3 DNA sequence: TGTGCCTGGAAGAGGGACAGGGCGATTGGCACTGAAGCTTTCTTT. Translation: CAWKRDRAIGTEAFF. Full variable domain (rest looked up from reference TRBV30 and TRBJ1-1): SQTIHQWPATLVQPVGSPLSLECTVEGTSNPNLYWYRQAAGRGLQLLFYSVGIGQISSEVPQNLSASRPQDRQFILSSKKLLLSDSGFYLCAWKRDRAIGTEAFFGQGTRLTVV.